The 30 T cell receptor beta chains reported below all come from one sample, sequenced in a study of shared T cell receptors in the human thymus. Sequencing was performed with immunoSEQ multiplex PCR; in TCRdb, only in-frame clones are kept and a portion is missing. The table includes about 380,000 clones, just under 95% detected once. Sequencing was done on a sample of thymocytes. All receptors come from a human donor.

This clone was picked up one time. The chain couples TRBV10-3 to TRBJ2-5, with D possibly being TRBD1 (6 bases). The V end lost 10 bases, the J end lost 3 bases, and 15 bases lay between the germline ends. The CDR3 is 13 amino acids. Germline CDR1 is ENHRY and CDR2 is SYGVKD. This chain's CDR3 is CATSDRKEETQYF. The CDR3 region has the DNA TGTGCCACCTCCGACAGGAAGGAAGAGACCCAGTACTTC.

This clone showed up just once. The chain has TRBV27 and TRBJ2-3; TRBD1 aligns across 9 bases. Unmatched junction bases numbered 13, after V lost 6 bases and J lost 0 bases. The CDR3 extends over 18 amino acids. Germline V gene data show CDR1 as MNHEY and CDR2 as SMNVEV (reference sequence). The DNA for the CDR3 is TGTGCCAGCAGAGTGAGACAGGGGGAGGAAGCTAGCACAGATACGCAGTATTTT. Amino acids: CASRVRQGEEASTDTQYF.

This chain's CDR3 is CASSYVEQGRNGYTF. Written as DNA, the CDR3 is TGTGCCAGCAGTTACGTGGAACAGGGAAGGAATGGCTACACCTTC. The V gene is TRBV6-5, the J gene TRBJ1-2; tentative D call: TRBD1 (6 bases). Trimming cost V 2 bases and J 6 bases, with 16 bases left between them. Germline V CDR1 and CDR2: MNHEY, SVGAGI. This CDR3 has 15 amino acids.

This chain links TRBV14 with TRBJ2-7; D gene uncertain. The length of the CDR3 is 15 residues. The germline V and J ends were trimmed by 0 bases and 2 bases, with 11 bases remaining between them. Germline CDR1 reads SGHDN; CDR2 reads FVKESK. In nucleotides, the CDR3 is TGTGCCAGCAGCCAAGACCTCGTCTATACCTACGAGCAGTACTTC. It yields the protein CASSQDLVYTYEQYF.

The chain employs TRBV19 and TRBJ2-7; a possible D gene is TRBD1 (5 bases). Germline V gives CDR1 LNHDA, CDR2 SQIVND (reference sequence). The germline V and J ends were trimmed by 2 bases and 0 bases, with 14 bases remaining between them. This CDR3 region has 16 residues. The CDR3 protein is CASSILWTPCSYEQYF. Here the CDR3 DNA reads TGTGCCAGTAGTATATTATGGACACCTTGCTCCTACGAGCAGTACTTC.

The chain has TRBV4-2 and TRBJ2-7; perhaps TRBD2 as D (5 bases). The CDR3 extends over 17 amino acids. V was pared by 0 bases and J by 2 bases, with 17 bases between. Germline V gene lookup returns CDR1 LGHNA and CDR2 YNFKEQ. DNA for the CDR3: TGTGCCAGCAGCCAAGAAGGGCGGCGGGCCGCGACCTACGAGCAGTACTTC. It translates to CASSQEGRRAATYEQYF.

The chain carries TRBV6-5 and TRBJ1-1; D uncertain. Per the germline V gene, CDR1 is MNHEY and CDR2 is SVGAGI. CDR3 length: 15 residues. Trimming left V 0 bases short and J 6 bases short, with 14 bases between. DNA of the CDR3: TGTGCCAGCAGTTACTCTGGGCCTCGGAGGGCTGAAGCTTTCTTT. Translating gives CASSYSGPRRAEAFF.

The chain carries TRBV5-4 and TRBJ2-3; D is unclear. Germline loops: CDR1 SGHNT, CDR2 YYREEE (reference sequence). CDR3 length equals 13 residues. Trimming cost V 4 bases and J 4 bases, with 10 bases left between them. As DNA, the CDR3 is TGTGCCAGCAGCGACGGGTCCCCAGATACGCAGTATTTT. This encodes CASSDGSPDTQYF.

This sequence joins TRBV7-6 and TRBJ1-3; the D is unclear. Germline V gene lookup returns CDR1 SGHVS and CDR2 FNYEAQ. V was cut by 2 bases and J by 0 bases, with 23 bases left in between. This CDR3 comprises 20 residues. The CDR3 reads CASSLPKDEDSLSSGNTIYF. CDR3 in DNA: TGTGCCAGCAGCTTACCTAAGGATGAGGACTCCCTCAGCTCTGGAAACACCATATATTTT.

This clone was seen once. The chain combines TRBV28 with TRBJ2-1; weak D call: TRBD2 (5 bases). Germline CDR1 reads MDHEN; CDR2 reads SYDVKM. The V end lost 3 bases, the J end lost 4 bases, and 13 bases lay between the germline ends. The CDR3 consists of 15 residues. In nucleotides, the CDR3 is TGTGCCAGCAGTTTGGGAGACCATCCATACAATGAGCAGTTCTTC. This translates into CASSLGDHPYNEQFF.

This chain joins TRBV28 and TRBJ2-6; possibly TRBD1 or TRBD2 for D (5 bases each). With 4 bases removed from V and 0 bases from J, the gap between germline ends came to 19 bases. Germline V gives CDR1 MDHEN, CDR2 SYDVKM. The CDR3 consists of 19 residues. The CDR3 DNA reads TGTGCCAGCAGTTCTCTGGGACCTAACGCCCCCTCTGGGGCCAACGTCCTGACTTTC. This encodes CASSSLGPNAPSGANVLTF.

The genes are TRBV11-2 and TRBJ1-1; tentatively, D is TRBD1 (5 bases). This CDR3 region has 15 residues. V was shortened by 3 bases and J by 5 bases, with 16 bases between the two germline ends. Germline V gene lookup returns CDR1 SGHAT and CDR2 FQNNGV. In DNA, the CDR3 is TGTGCCAGCAGCTTCTGGACAACCCTGGAGACTGAAGCTTTCTTT. It translates to CASSFWTTLETEAFF.

The J gene is TRBJ1-3, the V gene TRBV2; D call uncertain. The ends were cut back, 2 bases at V and 0 bases at J, with 14 bases in the middle. This CDR3 region has 17 residues. Germline CDR1 reads SNHLY; CDR2 reads FYNNEI. For the CDR3, the DNA is TGTGCCAGCAGTGAAAAGAAAGGGATGGGCTCTGGAAACACCATATATTTT. It yields the protein CASSEKKGMGSGNTIYF.

V usage is TRBV4-3 and J usage is TRBJ2-1; TRBD2 agrees at 10 bases. The germline gives CDR1 LGHNA, CDR2 YSLEER. The CDR3 length is 16 residues. Unmatched junction bases numbered 6, after V lost 3 bases and J lost 4 bases. Here the CDR3 DNA reads TGCGCCAGCAGCCACGCTACTAGCGGGGTGTACAATGAGCAGTTCTTC. Its translation is CASSHATSGVYNEQFF.

The chain's CDR3 is CAWGMGLYGYTF. The CDR3 DNA is TGTGCCTGGGGAATGGGACTCTATGGCTACACCTTC. The genes are TRBV30 and TRBJ1-2; D possibly corresponds to TRBD1 (5 bases). Trimming removed 5 bases at V and 4 bases at J, with 11 bases between. This CDR3 comprises 12 residues. CDR1 and CDR2 from the germline V gene are GTSNPN and SVGIG (reference sequence).

The rearrangement uses TRBV12-5 and TRBJ2-3, with TRBD2 matching over 13 bases. With V trimmed by 3 bases and J by 3 bases, 27 bases remained unmatched. CDR1 is LGHNT and CDR2 is FRNRAP in the germline V gene. The CDR3 extends over 24 amino acids. CDR3 sequence (DNA): TGTGCTAGTGGTTTTCTTCCCACCGGGACAGGGTACAGGACTAGCGGGAGAATAACAGATACGCAGTATTTT. This encodes CASGFLPTGTGYRTSGRITDTQYF. Full variable domain (rest looked up from reference TRBV12-5 and TRBJ2-3): DARVTQTPRHKVTEMGQEVTMRCQPILGHNTVFWYRQTMMQGLELLAYFRNRAPLDDSGMPKDRFSAEMPDATLATLKIQPSEPRDSAVYFCASGFLPTGTGYRTSGRITDTQYFGPGTRLTVL.

The rearrangement links TRBV5-4 to TRBJ1-3; D gene uncertain. The CDR3 has 15 amino acids. The germline V gene encodes CDR1 SGHNT and CDR2 YYREEE (reference sequence). Trimming removed 2 bases from V and 1 base from J, with 10 bases in between. The CDR3 loop is CASSLGLTSGNTIYF. The CDR3 DNA sequence: TGTGCCAGCAGCTTAGGACTGACGTCTGGAAACACCATATATTTT.

The genes are TRBV7-4 and TRBJ2-7; D unclear. CDR3 length equals 15 residues. CDR1 SGHVT and CDR2 SQSDAQ come from the germline V gene. The V gene lost 3 bases and the J gene lost 5 bases, with 17 bases spanning the gap. CDR3 DNA sequence: TGTGCCAGCAGCTTGTTCCGCACGTATCTCGACGAGCAGTACTTC. Translated: CASSLFRTYLDEQYF.

The rearrangement joins TRBV11-2 to TRBJ1-3; perhaps TRBD1 as D (5 bases). The CDR3 is 17 amino acids. CDR1 SGHAT and CDR2 FQNNGV come from the germline V gene. The germline V and J ends were trimmed by 1 base and 0 bases, with 13 bases remaining between them. CDR3 sequence reads: CASSLVGTASSGNTIYF. CDR3 nucleotides: TGTGCCAGCAGCTTAGTAGGGACCGCGAGCTCTGGAAACACCATATATTTT.

This chain uses TRBV5-1 with TRBJ2-7; D is ambiguous. The CDR3 extends over 16 amino acids. CDR1 and CDR2 from the germline V gene are SGHRS and YFSETQ. The V end was cut by 4 bases, the J end by 0 bases, with 17 bases between. CDR3 residues: CASSPKPEFNSYEQYF. In DNA form, the CDR3 reads TGCGCCAGCAGCCCCAAACCGGAGTTTAACTCCTACGAGCAGTACTTC.

The V gene is TRBV9, the J gene TRBJ2-1; D is undetermined. There are 11 residues in the CDR3. The V gene lost 2 bases and the J gene lost 8 bases, with 5 bases spanning the gap. Germline lookup yields CDR1 SGDLS and CDR2 YYNGEE. Here the CDR3 DNA reads TGTGCCAGCAGCGTCCAAGATGAGCAGTTCTTC. Protein product: CASSVQDEQFF.

The chain has TRBV28 and TRBJ2-2, with TRBD1 identical over 10 bases. CDR1 and CDR2 (germline): MDHEN, SYDVKM. This CDR3 contains 20 residues. Losses at the gene ends were 0 bases for V and 3 bases for J; bases not matched to a gene: 13. CDR3 coding DNA: TGTGCCAGCAGTTTATGGGGCGGACAGGGGGTTTGGGTGGACACCGGGGAGCTGTTTTTT. Translated, it gives CASSLWGGQGVWVDTGELFF. Full variable domain (rest looked up from reference TRBV28 and TRBJ2-2): DVKVTQSSRYLVKRTGEKVFLECVQDMDHENMFWYRQDPGLGLRLIYFSYDVKMKEKGDIPEGYSVSREKKERFSLILESASTNQTSMYLCASSLWGGQGVWVDTGELFFGEGSRLTVL.

A single count supports this clone. V usage is TRBV28 and J usage is TRBJ2-3; D remains unclear. Germline CDR1 MDHEN, CDR2 SYDVKM. The CDR3 spans 11 residues. V lost 6 bases and J 6 bases, leaving 7 bases between the germline ends. The CDR3 reads CASSAVDTQYF. The CDR3 DNA is TGTGCCAGCAGCGCCGTGGATACGCAGTATTTT.

This clone was counted once. The chain couples TRBV28 to TRBJ1-4; D remains unclear. The CDR3 is 17 residues long. Germline CDR1 and CDR2: MDHEN and SYDVKM. V lost 3 bases and J lost 4, with 18 bases in between. CDR3 DNA: TGTGCCAGCAGTTTCTCTACCCGTAGGACCCTTAATGAAAAACTGTTTTTT. Protein product: CASSFSTRRTLNEKLFF.

A remark on this clone: Other DNA sequences of this sample code for an identical CDR3. This chain links TRBV7-6 with TRBJ2-1; no clear D gene. This CDR3 region has 12 residues. Per germline, CDR1 SGHVS and CDR2 FNYEAQ. The V and J ends lost 2 bases and 7 bases respectively, with 6 bases between them. CDR3 in amino acids: CASSLTRNEQFF. CDR3 DNA sequence: TGTGCCAGCAGCTTAACGCGAAATGAGCAGTTCTTC.

This chain uses TRBV4-1 with TRBJ2-2; a weak D match, TRBD1 (6 bases). Per germline, CDR1 MGHRA and CDR2 YSYEKL. V was cut by 1 base and J by 0 bases, with 18 bases left in between. The CDR3 has 19 residues. The CDR3 coding sequence is TGCGCCAGCAGCCAAGGATCAGACAGGAACTTTACGAACACCGGGGAGCTGTTTTTT. Its protein product is CASSQGSDRNFTNTGELFF.

The rearrangement joins TRBV28 to TRBJ2-3, with 14 nucleotides matching TRBD2. The germline CDR1 and CDR2 sequences are MDHEN and SYDVKM. The CDR3 loop spans 17 amino acids. CDR3 DNA: TGTGCAGCGATGCCCGGGACTAGCGGGAGTTGGACAGATACGCAGTATTTT. Translating it yields CAAMPGTSGSWTDTQYF.

The J gene is TRBJ2-7, the V gene TRBV10-2; 8 bases agree with TRBD1. CDR3 length equals 16 residues. The germline CDR1 and CDR2 sequences are WSHSY and SAAADI. Losses at the gene ends were 8 bases for V and 6 bases for J; bases not matched to a gene: 18. CDR3 loop: CASGVRETGENGEQYF. The CDR3 DNA sequence: TGCGCCAGCGGGGTAAGGGAGACAGGGGAAAACGGCGAGCAGTACTTC.

CDR3 in amino acids: CASSQRDRRIYGYTF. The CDR3 nucleotides read TGTGCCAGCAGCCAAAGGGACCGGCGGATCTATGGCTACACCTTC. V gene TRBV28 combines with J gene TRBJ1-2; D is perhaps TRBD1 (5 bases). Between the trimmed V and J ends, which lost 6 bases and 4 bases, there was a span of 18 bases. The CDR3 loop spans 15 amino acids. From germline, CDR1 is MDHEN and CDR2 SYDVKM.

CDR3 protein: CASSRGLAGEIGELFF. The CDR3 nucleotides are TGTGCCAGCAGCCGAGGGCTAGCGGGAGAAATCGGGGAGCTGTTTTTT. V gene TRBV5-6 combines with J gene TRBJ2-2, with 10 nucleotides matching TRBD2. The V segment lost 4 bases and the J segment 7 bases; nucleotides outside the gene matches: 10. The CDR3 spans 16 residues. Germline V gene lookup returns CDR1 SGHDT and CDR2 YYEEEE.